Presented here are 27 T cell receptor beta chains from one specimen sequenced in a study of vaccination and CD4 T cells after COVID-19. TCRdb itself ran the PCR reads through MiXCR, one entry per CDR3 protein. Here the sample spans about 29,000 distinct CDR3 sequences, 49% being singletons. Indicated time point: late sampling 161 to 241 days after vaccination in a few convalescent patients. Here the sequenced sample was CD4+ T cells from blood, taken about 7 months after SARS-CoV-2 vaccination. These receptors all come from a human donor who had recovered from COVID-19.

The chain couples TRBV20-1 to TRBJ2-1; the match to TRBD2 covers 12 bases. V dropped 0 bases and J dropped 0; count of bases not matched to a gene: 9. Germline CDR1 DFQATT, CDR2 SNEGSKA (reference sequence). The CDR3 extends over 19 amino acids. In DNA, the CDR3 is TGCAGTGCTAGAGATCTAGGACTAGCGGGACCCAGCTCCTACAATGAGCAGTTCTTC. Amino acids: CSARDLGLAGPSSYNEQFF.

This clonotype has more than one count but fewer than ten. The chain is built from TRBV27 and TRBJ1-5, with no clear D. Trimming removed 0 bases at V and 0 bases at J, with 6 bases between. CDR3 length: 15 residues. Germline V gene data show CDR1 as MNHEY and CDR2 as SMNVEV (reference sequence). This CDR3 is CASSLSGISNQPQHF. The DNA of the CDR3 is TGTGCCAGCAGTTTATCGGGAATTAGCAATCAGCCCCAGCATTTT.

V usage is TRBV6-4 and J usage is TRBJ2-2, with 10 nucleotides matching TRBD1. J lost 7 bases, V lost 6 bases, and 11 bases had no gene match. This CDR3 has 16 residues. Germline CDR1 is MRHNA and CDR2 is SNTAGT. CDR3: CASSSGTGDLNGELFF. The CDR3 coding sequence is TGTGCCAGCAGCTCCGGGACAGGGGATTTGAACGGGGAGCTGTTTTTT.

The chain is built from TRBV20-1 and TRBJ2-1, with TRBD1 identical over 10 bases. V gave up 3 bases and J gave up 4 bases; unmatched junction bases: 3. Germline CDR1 reads DFQATT; CDR2 reads SNEGSKA (reference sequence). This CDR3 has 14 amino acids. The CDR3 is CSASGTGVYNEQFF. CDR3 DNA sequence: TGCAGTGCTAGCGGGACAGGGGTTTACAATGAGCAGTTCTTC.

The V gene is TRBV7-6, the J gene TRBJ2-2; 9 nucleotides agree with TRBD2. The CDR3 covers 16 residues. Trimming at V came to 4 bases and at J to 2 bases, leaving 5 bases not matched to a gene. CDR1 and CDR2 from the germline V gene are SGHVS and FNYEAQ. The CDR3 protein is CASSYRLAENTGELFF. The DNA of the CDR3 is TGTGCCAGCAGCTATAGACTAGCGGAAAACACCGGGGAGCTGTTTTTT.

The sample holds one count of this clonotype. The chain uses TRBV7-2 and TRBJ2-3, with 7 nucleotides matching TRBD1. V was clipped by 6 bases and J by 4 bases; unmatched bases: 7. The CDR3 has 14 amino acids. Germline V CDR1 and CDR2: SGHTA, FQGNSA. CDR3 DNA: TGTGCCAGCAGGGAGACAGGGAGACCAGATACGCAGTATTTT. This translates into CASRETGRPDTQYF. Combining the CDR3 with reference TRBV7-2 and TRBJ2-3 gives the whole variable domain GAGVSQSPSNKVTEKGKDVELRCDPISGHTALYWYRQSLGQGLEFLIYFQGNSAPDKSGLPSDRFSAERTGGSVSTLTIQRTQQEDSAVYLCASRETGRPDTQYFGPGTRLTVL.

This rearrangement joins TRBV20-1 to TRBJ2-6; TRBD1 might be the D (6 bases). The CDR3 has 15 amino acids. Germline CDR1 is DFQATT and CDR2 is SNEGSKA (reference sequence). Trimming left V 5 bases short and J 0 bases short, with 11 bases between. CDR3 nucleotides: TGCAGTGCTTCGGACAGCCCCTCTGGGGCCAACGTCCTGACTTTC. Its protein product is CSASDSPSGANVLTF.

This clonotype was seen only a few times. The V and J genes are TRBV7-9 and TRBJ1-2; a weak D match, TRBD1 (5 bases). The V and J ends lost 2 bases and 4 bases respectively, with 14 bases between them. Germline V gene sequence: CDR1 SEHNR, CDR2 FQNEAQ (reference sequence). The CDR3 is 15 residues long. CDR3 protein: CASSLWPDRGYGYTF. The CDR3 DNA follows: TGTGCCAGCAGCTTATGGCCCGACAGAGGCTATGGCTACACCTTC.

V gene TRBV27 combines with J gene TRBJ2-1; 7 bases are shared with TRBD1. The CDR3 sequence is 15 residues long. V shed 8 bases, J shed 0 bases, and the junction held 7 bases outside the gene matches. CDR1 and CDR2 (germline): MNHEY, SMNVEV (reference sequence). The CDR3 DNA follows: TGTGCCAGCTCCAGGGGGACAAACTCCTACAATGAGCAGTTCTTC. This encodes CASSRGTNSYNEQFF.

The rearrangement links TRBV15 to TRBJ2-5, with 7 nucleotides matching TRBD1. V shed 4 bases and J 2 bases; nucleotides not matched to a gene: 4. Looked up from germline, CDR1 is LNHNV and CDR2 is YYDKDF (reference sequence). The CDR3 totals 14 residues. The CDR3 coding sequence is TGTGCCACCAGCATAGACAGGGAGCAAGAGACCCAGTACTTC. Translated, it gives CATSIDREQETQYF.

The J gene is TRBJ1-2, the V gene TRBV29-1; perhaps TRBD1 as D (6 bases). CDR1 SQVTM and CDR2 ANQGSEA come from the germline V gene. The CDR3 loop spans 12 amino acids. Trimming removed 6 bases at V and 5 bases at J, with 13 bases between. The CDR3 region has the DNA TGCAGCGTGGGAGGGGGAGGGTATGGCTACACCTTC. It is translated as CSVGGGGYGYTF.

The CDR3, as DNA: TGCAGTGCTAGAGTCGGCCTAGCGGGAGGGTTCTCCTACAATGAGCAGTTCTTC. Protein: CSARVGLAGGFSYNEQFF. V gene TRBV20-1 combines with J gene TRBJ2-1; 12 nucleotides line up with TRBD2. Germline trimming cut 1 base from V and 0 bases from J; bases unmatched to any gene: 7. From germline, CDR1 is DFQATT and CDR2 SNEGSKA (reference sequence). CDR3 length equals 18 residues.

This sequence joins TRBV19 and TRBJ1-4, with TRBD1 as a possible D gene (6 bases). This CDR3 spans 14 amino acids. CDR1 and CDR2 (germline): LNHDA, SQIVND (reference sequence). The V gene lost 6 bases and the J gene lost 8 bases, with 16 bases spanning the gap. Here the CDR3 DNA reads TGTGCCAGTAGCAGGCGGGGGCTAGAGGAAAAACTGTTTTTT. Protein product: CASSRRGLEEKLFF.

This clonotype came up a few times. The genes are TRBV20-1 and TRBJ2-1, with 13 bases that match TRBD2. Germline CDR1 and CDR2: DFQATT and SNEGSKA (reference sequence). There are 15 residues in the CDR3. V lost 3 bases, J lost 7 bases, and 6 bases stayed unmatched. The CDR3 DNA reads as TGCAGTGCTAGCTCCGGACTAGCGGGAGAGAATGAGCAGTTCTTC. Its translation is CSASSGLAGENEQFF.

The chain links TRBV14 to TRBJ2-1; D is possibly TRBD1 (5 bases). Between the trimmed V and J ends, which lost 3 bases and 1 base, there was a span of 22 bases. The length of the CDR3 is 19 residues. CDR1 and CDR2 from the germline V gene are SGHDN and FVKESK. The CDR3 DNA follows: TGTGCCAGCAGCCAGATTCCCCTCTGGGGAAGGGGATCCTACAATGAGCAGTTCTTC. Protein sequence: CASSQIPLWGRGSYNEQFF. The full variable domain, in which reference TRBV14 and TRBJ2-1 provide the parts outside the CDR3, is EAGVTQFPSHSVIEKGQTVTLRCDPISGHDNLYWYRRVMGKEIKFLLHFVKESKQDESGMPNNRFLAERTGGTYSTLKVQPAELEDSGVYFCASSQIPLWGRGSYNEQFFGPGTRLTVL.

The chain recombines TRBV6-1 with TRBJ1-4; D ambiguous. Germline CDR1 reads MNHNS; CDR2 reads SASEGT. CDR3 size: 13 residues. V shed 6 bases and J shed 7 bases, with 12 bases lying between them. The CDR3 loop is CASSLLRSEKLFF. DNA for the CDR3: TGTGCCAGCAGCCTCTTAAGGAGTGAAAAACTGTTTTTT.

The chain recombines TRBV5-4 with TRBJ2-5; a possible D gene is TRBD2 (6 bases). The CDR3 covers 13 residues. The germline CDR1 and CDR2 sequences are SGHNT and YYREEE (reference sequence). V dropped 2 bases and J dropped 5 bases, with 10 bases sitting between them. CDR3 loop: CASSFGGSETQYF. In DNA form, the CDR3 reads TGTGCCAGCAGCTTCGGGGGTTCTGAGACCCAGTACTTC. Drawing the rest from reference TRBV5-4 and TRBJ2-5, the complete variable domain is ETGVTQSPTHLIKTRGQQVTLRCSSQSGHNTVSWYQQALGQGPQFIFQYYREEENGRGNFPPRFSGLQFPNYSSELNVNALELDDSALYLCASSFGGSETQYFGPGTRLLVL.

This sequence joins TRBV20-1 and TRBJ2-1; D not certain. CDR1 is DFQATT and CDR2 is SNEGSKA in the germline V gene (reference sequence). Trimming took 4 bases from V and 0 from J, leaving 7 bases between them. The CDR3 extends over 13 amino acids. The CDR3 bases are TGCAGTGCTACACACAGCTCCTACAATGAGCAGTTCTTC. Protein: CSATHSSYNEQFF.

V gene TRBV7-2 combines with J gene TRBJ2-2; D is undetermined. Germline CDR1 reads SGHTA; CDR2 reads FQGNSA. V lost 6 bases and J lost 4, with 15 bases in between. CDR3 length: 15 amino acids. CDR3 bases: TGTGCCAGCAGACCCAACCGGCAGGTCACCGGGGAGCTGTTTTTT. This sequence encodes CASRPNRQVTGELFF. Filled out from reference TRBV7-2 and TRBJ2-2, the complete variable domain reads GAGVSQSPSNKVTEKGKDVELRCDPISGHTALYWYRQSLGQGLEFLIYFQGNSAPDKSGLPSDRFSAERTGGSVSTLTIQRTQQEDSAVYLCASRPNRQVTGELFFGEGSRLTVL.

The chain couples TRBV29-1 to TRBJ2-5, with 7 positions matching TRBD2. Per germline, CDR1 SQVTM and CDR2 ANQGSEA. After removal of 4 bases from V and 4 bases from J, the junction contained 12 bases not matched to a gene. The CDR3 runs to 15 residues. In DNA, the CDR3 is TGCAGCGTTGCCCAGGGCGGGAGTATGTCAGAGACCCAGTACTTC. It codes for CSVAQGGSMSETQYF.

The chain uses TRBV15 and TRBJ2-1, with a tentative D call TRBD2 (5 bases). Germline CDR1 reads LNHNV; CDR2 reads YYDKDF (reference sequence). The V end was cut by 0 bases, the J end by 1 base, with 16 bases between. This CDR3 comprises 18 residues. As DNA, the CDR3 is TGTGCCACCAGCAGAGATCTATTTGGGGAGAAGTCCTACAATGAGCAGTTCTTC. Translating gives CATSRDLFGEKSYNEQFF.

This clonotype was picked up one time. The chain is built from TRBV20-1 and TRBJ2-1; D possibly matches TRBD1 or TRBD2 (5 bases each). Germline lookup yields CDR1 DFQATT and CDR2 SNEGSKA (reference sequence). The germline V and J ends were trimmed by 5 bases and 4 bases, with 12 bases remaining between them. The CDR3 is 13 amino acids. CDR3 nucleotides: TGCAGTGCTCGGGGACGCAAATACAATGAGCAGTTCTTC. Translating it yields CSARGRKYNEQFF.

The chain employs TRBV7-3 and TRBJ2-3, with D perhaps TRBD2 (6 bases). The CDR3 has 15 amino acids. Germline CDR1 SGHTA, CDR2 FQGTGA. V was shortened by 5 bases and J by 0 bases, with 12 bases between the two germline ends. Here the CDR3 DNA reads TGTGCCAGCAGCCCCTCTAGCGTTAGCACAGATACGCAGTATTTT. This encodes CASSPSSVSTDTQYF.

This chain joins TRBV19 and TRBJ2-1; 8 bases are a match to TRBD2. V shed 3 bases, J shed 0 bases, and the junction held 13 bases outside the gene matches. The V gene's germline CDR1 is LNHDA and CDR2 SQIVND (reference sequence). CDR3 length: 19 amino acids. The CDR3 sequence is CASSISWASGPSSYNEQFF. The CDR3 DNA follows: TGTGCCAGTAGTATTTCCTGGGCTAGCGGGCCCAGCTCCTACAATGAGCAGTTCTTC.

This clonotype was observed a few times. The CDR3 here is CASSITTGLVSEQFF. The CDR3 DNA reads as TGTGCCAGCAGTATCACGACGGGACTAGTTAGTGAGCAGTTCTTC. J is TRBJ2-1 and V is TRBV27, with 8 bases identical to TRBD2. The junction had 12 bases not matched to a gene; V was cut back by 5 bases and J by 9 bases. The CDR3 length is 15 residues. Germline CDR1 MNHEY, CDR2 SMNVEV (reference sequence).

V usage is TRBV18 and J usage is TRBJ1-1; possible D gene TRBD1, 6 bases. V was shortened by 3 bases and J by 5 bases, with 10 bases between the two germline ends. Per germline, CDR1 KGHSH and CDR2 LQKENI. This CDR3 region has 13 residues. The CDR3 nucleotides read TGTGCCAGCTCACCCGGACAGTATACTGAAGCTTTCTTT. Protein product: CASSPGQYTEAFF.

V gene TRBV11-2 combines with J gene TRBJ2-5; D not certain. CDR1 and CDR2 (germline): SGHAT, FQNNGV. The CDR3 sequence is 14 residues long. Trimming removed 2 bases from V and 1 base from J, with 8 bases in between. The CDR3 reads CASSLQTFQETQYF. In DNA form, the CDR3 reads TGTGCCAGCAGCTTACAGACGTTCCAAGAGACCCAGTACTTC.